The next 27 T cell receptor beta chains were all read from a single sample in a study of T cell responses to AZD1222 COVID-19 vaccine. The protocol was immunoSEQ multiplex PCR, while the TCRdb copy is restricted to in-frame clones and leaves out a portion. The sample includes fewer than 200,000 clones, about 89% of them seen just once. The material was peripheral blood, obtained on day 0 of AZD1222 vaccination. These receptors all come from an adult in good health.

The chain carries TRBV28 and TRBJ1-2; unclear D gene. CDR1 and CDR2 (germline): MDHEN, SYDVKM. V was cut by 4 bases and J by 5 bases, with 17 bases left in between. The CDR3 runs 15 residues. CDR3 sequence reads: CASSSLPRNDYGYTF. CDR3 bases: TGTGCCAGCAGTTCCCTCCCAAGAAATGATTATGGCTACACCTTC.

This clone was detected only once. This chain connects TRBV11-3 to TRBJ2-1, with a tentative D call TRBD1 (5 bases). V lost 0 bases to trimming and J lost 6 bases, with 21 bases between them. Germline V CDR1 and CDR2: SGHNT, YENEEA. The CDR3 runs to 18 residues. CDR3 bases: TGTGCCAGCAGCTTAGATCTTAGGGCAGGGTGGGTCGGCAATGAGCAGTTCTTC. This encodes CASSLDLRAGWVGNEQFF.

In this sample, this clone turned up once. This chain joins TRBV6-5 and TRBJ1-1, with 8 bases identical to TRBD1. With 8 bases clipped from V and 5 bases from J, the junction kept 7 bases outside the gene matches. Germline assignment: CDR1 MNHEY and CDR2 SVGAGI. The CDR3 has 13 residues. The CDR3 is CASASTGETEAFF. DNA of the CDR3: TGTGCCAGCGCTTCGACAGGGGAGACTGAAGCTTTCTTT.

This clone came up once. The chain links TRBV7-2 to TRBJ1-4; D uncertain. Germline CDR1 and CDR2: SGHTA and FQGNSA. The CDR3 contains 15 residues. V was shortened by 2 bases and J by 1 base, with 8 bases between the two germline ends. The CDR3 is CASSLSHQTNEKLFF. The CDR3 nucleotides are TGTGCCAGCAGCTTATCCCACCAAACTAATGAAAAACTGTTTTTT.

The chain combines TRBV11-3 with TRBJ2-6; weak D call: TRBD2 (5 bases). Looked up from germline, CDR1 is SGHNT and CDR2 is YENEEA. The CDR3 consists of 16 residues. V gave up 5 bases and J gave up 4 bases, with 15 bases separating them. CDR3 bases: TGTGCCAGCAGCCCAGGACTCGCTGGGGGGGCCAACGTCCTGACTTTC. Translated, it gives CASSPGLAGGANVLTF.

The V call is TRBV5-1, the J call TRBJ2-7, with D unresolved. Trimming took 0 bases from V and 3 from J, leaving 13 bases between them. This CDR3 region has 15 residues. Germline loops: CDR1 SGHRS, CDR2 YFSETQ. CDR3 amino acids: CASSLVGSQLYEQYF. In DNA form, the CDR3 reads TGCGCCAGCAGCTTGGTAGGGTCGCAACTCTACGAGCAGTACTTC.

The V call is TRBV19, the J call TRBJ1-1, with D possibly TRBD1 on 5 matching bases. Trimming cost V 5 bases and J 2 bases, with 12 bases left between them. This CDR3 has 14 amino acids. Looked up from germline, CDR1 is LNHDA and CDR2 is SQIVND (reference sequence). The CDR3 DNA follows: TGTGCCAGTAGTCTGCCGGGACTTAACACTGAAGCTTTCTTT. As protein: CASSLPGLNTEAFF.

This chain links TRBV2 with TRBJ2-2; perhaps TRBD2 as D (7 bases). This CDR3 contains 12 residues. Germline assignment: CDR1 SNHLY and CDR2 FYNNEI. The V end lost 7 bases, the J end lost 9 bases, and 12 bases lay between the germline ends. This CDR3 is CASKGGGWELFF. In DNA, the CDR3 is TGTGCCAGCAAGGGAGGGGGATGGGAGCTGTTTTTT.

This chain uses TRBV3-1 (or the pseudogene TRBV3-2) with TRBJ2-1; D not resolved. The V gene lost 1 base and the J gene lost 7 bases, with 8 bases spanning the gap. The CDR3 spans 13 residues. Per germline, CDR1 LGHDT and CDR2 YNNKEL (reference sequence). The CDR3 DNA reads TGTGCCAGCAGCCAAGGGAAGCATAATGAGCAGTTCTTC. Translation gives CASSQGKHNEQFF.

The chain employs TRBV9 and TRBJ2-7, with D maybe TRBD2 (6 bases). The germline V gene has CDR1 SGDLS and CDR2 YYNGEE. V was pared by 0 bases and J by 2 bases, with 18 bases between. The CDR3 covers 17 residues. CDR3 in amino acids: CASSVDQIAGPPYEQYF. The CDR3 bases are TGTGCCAGCAGCGTAGACCAAATTGCGGGGCCCCCCTACGAGCAGTACTTC.

The chain recombines TRBV5-1 with TRBJ2-3, with 11 bases that match TRBD2. The CDR3 spans 16 residues. The germline gives CDR1 SGHRS, CDR2 YFSETQ. Trimming cost V 5 bases and J 4 bases; bases outside gene matches: 9. In DNA, the CDR3 is TGCGCCAGCAGGGGGGGACTAGCGGTTGTCGCAGATACGCAGTATTTT. Amino acids: CASRGGLAVVADTQYF.

A few counts support this clone. CDR3 loop: CASSLRDHGDTQYF. The CDR3 DNA is TGTGCCAGCAGTTTACGGGACCACGGGGATACGCAGTATTTT. V usage is TRBV27 and J usage is TRBJ2-3; D might be TRBD1 or TRBD2, each matching 5 bases. The CDR3 consists of 14 residues. The ends were cut back, 2 bases at V and 6 bases at J, with 12 bases in the middle. CDR1 and CDR2 (germline): MNHEY, SMNVEV (reference sequence).

The chain joins TRBV30 to TRBJ1-1, with D unclear. Germline assignment: CDR1 GTSNPN and CDR2 SVGIG (reference sequence). V lost 5 bases to trimming and J lost 0 bases, with 4 bases between them. The CDR3 loop spans 11 amino acids. This chain's CDR3 is CAWGLNTEAFF. CDR3 bases: TGTGCCTGGGGTTTGAACACTGAAGCTTTCTTT.

The chain combines TRBV7-9 with TRBJ1-1; 9 positions match TRBD1. Germline V lookup: CDR1 SEHNR, CDR2 FQNEAQ (reference sequence). The CDR3 is 13 amino acids. The V segment lost 7 bases and the J segment 5 bases; nucleotides outside the gene matches: 5. The CDR3 region has the DNA TGTGCCAGCAACAGACAGGGGGATACTGAAGCTTTCTTT. Amino acids: CASNRQGDTEAFF.

The rearrangement uses TRBV2 and TRBJ2-5; the match to TRBD2 covers 7 bases. After removal of 6 bases from V and 5 bases from J, the junction contained 9 bases not matched to a gene. The CDR3 is made up of 14 amino acids. Germline values: CDR1 SNHLY, CDR2 FYNNEI. CDR3 sequence: CASSAGLPGETQYF. The CDR3 bases are TGTGCCAGCAGCGCGGGACTACCCGGGGAGACCCAGTACTTC.

The CDR3 region has the DNA TGTGCCAGCAGCTTGGATTTGGCTGGGGTCGGGTCTGAAGCTTTCTTT. Translating it yields CASSLDLAGVGSEAFF. This sequence joins TRBV5-6 and TRBJ1-1, with D hard to call. Germline CDR1 reads SGHDT; CDR2 reads YYEEEE. The V end was cut by 0 bases, the J end by 6 bases, with 18 bases between. The CDR3 has 16 amino acids.

CDR3 residues: CASSLVPIETQYF. CDR3 nucleotide sequence: TGTGCCAGCAGCTTAGTCCCGATTGAGACCCAGTACTTC. The genes are TRBV7-2 and TRBJ2-5; no clear D. Germline values: CDR1 SGHTA, CDR2 FQGNSA. V dropped 1 base and J dropped 5 bases, with 8 bases sitting between them. The CDR3 contains 13 residues.

The genes are TRBV7-3 and TRBJ2-1; a weak D match, TRBD1 (5 bases). V was clipped by 0 bases and J by 8 bases, with 17 bases between them. CDR1 SGHTA and CDR2 FQGTGA come from the germline V gene. The CDR3 is made up of 16 amino acids. The CDR3 protein is CASSLTGAHGRDEQFF. In nucleotides, the CDR3 is TGTGCCAGCAGCTTAACTGGGGCTCACGGGCGAGATGAGCAGTTCTTC.

This clone was counted between two and nine times. The rearrangement joins TRBV7-8 to TRBJ1-5; weak D call: TRBD1 (6 bases). CDR3 length: 16 residues. The germline V and J ends were trimmed by 5 bases and 0 bases, with 14 bases remaining between them. The V gene's germline CDR1 is SGHVS and CDR2 FQNEAQ. The CDR3 spells CASSLLRTASNQPQHF. Written as DNA, the CDR3 is TGTGCCAGCAGCCTTCTCCGGACAGCTAGCAATCAGCCCCAGCATTTT.

The DNA of the CDR3 is TGTGCCAGCAGCGTAGCGGGTGACAGGGCTGGAAACACCATATATTTT. Encoded protein: CASSVAGDRAGNTIYF. V gene TRBV9 combines with J gene TRBJ1-3, with 7 bases identical to TRBD1. The CDR3 has 16 residues. Per germline, CDR1 SGDLS and CDR2 YYNGEE. The V and J ends lost 0 bases and 2 bases, in that order; junction bases with no gene match: 5.

The chain uses TRBV10-3 and TRBJ2-6; 8 bases line up with TRBD1. The V segment lost 0 bases and the J segment 4 bases; nucleotides outside the gene matches: 8. The CDR3 is made up of 18 amino acids. Germline V gene lookup returns CDR1 ENHRY and CDR2 SYGVKD. Here the CDR3 reads CAISESKTGVRGANVLTF. CDR3 coding DNA: TGTGCCATCAGTGAGTCAAAGACAGGGGTTAGGGGGGCCAACGTCCTGACTTTC.

V gene TRBV25-1 combines with J gene TRBJ1-1; 9 bases agree with TRBD1. CDR1 and CDR2 from the germline V gene are MGHDK and SYGVNS. Trimming at V came to 8 bases and at J to 4 bases, leaving 17 bases not matched to a gene. The CDR3 runs 17 residues. The DNA of the CDR3 is TGTGCCAGCTTAAACTTCCGGGACAGGGTAAGTCGCACTGAAGCTTTCTTT. Amino acid sequence: CASLNFRDRVSRTEAFF.

This clone was seen only once. The chain has TRBV28 and TRBJ1-5; D not certain. Per the germline V gene, CDR1 is MDHEN and CDR2 is SYDVKM. The germline V and J ends were trimmed by 4 bases and 7 bases, with 17 bases remaining between them. The CDR3 contains 15 residues. DNA for the CDR3: TGTGCCAGCAGTTCCGTTTTAACTACCGGACAGCCCCAGCATTTT. It specifies CASSSVLTTGQPQHF.

The V and J genes are TRBV5-1 and TRBJ1-4; the match to TRBD1 covers 8 bases. Trimming at V came to 0 bases and at J to 8 bases, leaving 6 bases not matched to a gene. CDR3 length: 15 residues. CDR1 and CDR2 (germline): SGHRS, YFSETQ. The CDR3 is CASSLGGTGGEKLFF. The CDR3, as DNA: TGCGCCAGCAGCTTGGGGGGGACAGGAGGCGAAAAACTGTTTTTT.

This chain uses TRBV30 with TRBJ1-4, with D possibly being TRBD1 (6 bases). This CDR3 spans 14 amino acids. CDR1 GTSNPN and CDR2 SVGIG come from the germline V gene (reference sequence). V was clipped by 4 bases and J by 2 bases, with 11 bases between them. DNA for the CDR3: TGTGCCTGGACCACAGGGATTACTAATGAAAAACTGTTTTTT. Amino acids: CAWTTGITNEKLFF. The complete variable domain, with remaining parts taken from reference TRBV30 and TRBJ1-4, reads SQTIHQWPATLVQPVGSPLSLECTVEGTSNPNLYWYRQAAGRGLQLLFYSVGIGQISSEVPQNLSASRPQDRQFILSSKKLLLSDSGFYLCAWTTGITNEKLFFGSGTQLSVL.

The CDR3 DNA reads as TGTGCCACCAGCAGAGGTAAAACAGGGCTTAACACTGAAGCTTTCTTT. It is translated as CATSRGKTGLNTEAFF. This chain uses TRBV15 with TRBJ1-1, with a possible D match to TRBD1 (6 bases). CDR1 LNHNV and CDR2 YYDKDF come from the germline V gene (reference sequence). This CDR3 contains 16 residues. The V and J ends lost 1 base and 2 bases respectively, with 14 bases between them.

The chain is built from TRBV28 and TRBJ1-6, with TRBD1 matching 10 bases. Trimming took 8 bases from V and 7 from J; bases not matched to a gene: 11. This CDR3 is built from 16 residues. Germline CDR1 and CDR2: MDHEN and SYDVKM. This CDR3 is CASHTLGQGTNSPLHF. Written as DNA, the CDR3 is TGTGCCAGCCATACTTTGGGACAGGGGACGAATTCACCCCTCCACTTT.